Each of the 3 T cell receptor beta chains below was sequenced from the same sample in a study of shared clonotypes between healthy human individuals. Repertoires were generated with immunoSEQ multiplex PCR, while TCRdb's copy carries only in-frame clones and drops some. The sample comprises 2 million to 2.5 million clones, approximately 95% of which are singletons, and roughly 0.13% rests with the top ten. Sequencing was carried out using naive CD4+ T cells sorted from blood. Specified subset: CD45RA+ positively selected. These receptor sequences come from a man between 18 and 29 years old in good health.

Worth noting for this clone: Other nucleotide sequences in the sample specify the same CDR3. The genes are TRBV10-3 and TRBJ2-5; D is perhaps TRBD2 (7 bases). Germline V gives CDR1 ENHRY, CDR2 SYGVKD. The V gene lost 6 bases and the J gene lost 5 bases, with 10 bases spanning the gap. This CDR3 contains 12 residues. CDR3 loop: CAIRGGGETQYF. The CDR3 DNA follows: TGTGCCATCAGAGGGGGGGGCGAGACCCAGTACTTC.

This chain joins TRBV25-1 and TRBJ1-6; 8 bases line up with TRBD1. J lost 2 bases, V lost 8 bases, and 2 bases had no gene match. CDR3 length: 14 amino acids. Per the germline V gene, CDR1 is MGHDK and CDR2 is SYGVNS. CDR3: CASPDRAYNSPLHF. CDR3 sequence (DNA): TGTGCCAGCCCGGACAGGGCCTATAATTCACCCCTCCACTTT.

CDR3 loop: CASRFRDSIYGYTF. The CDR3 bases are TGTGCCAGTAGGTTCCGGGACAGCATTTATGGCTACACCTTC. The V gene is TRBV19, the J gene TRBJ1-2, with 7 bases fitting TRBD1. V was clipped by 6 bases and J by 5 bases; unmatched bases: 9. CDR1 LNHDA and CDR2 SQIVND come from the germline V gene (reference sequence). This CDR3 is built from 14 residues.